This TCR beta chain is from a study of beta chain features in type 1 diabetes. The sequenced template was cDNA made from the entire isolated RNA. TCRdb's copy holds only in-frame clones and misses some; the assay was immunoSEQ multiplex PCR. Here the sample spans about 340,000 clones, roughly 13% being singletons. This clone has only a few counts. The antigen remains undetermined. The CDR3 consists of 14 residues. Germline CDR1 SGHNT, CDR2 YYREEE (reference sequence). Germline trimming cut 4 bases from V and 1 base from J; bases unmatched to any gene: 3. General observations from the study: Within each of all four CD4+ subsets, Type 1 diabetes patients had TCRB CDR3s that were moderately but significantly shorter. There was no resolution here of whether HLA type influences TCRB rearrangement.

The V and J genes are TRBV5-4 and TRBJ2-7; 9 nucleotides match TRBD1. This receptor was identified in a woman aged 18-29 years with type 1 diabetes. Sequences were obtained from naive CD4+ T cells from blood. The CDR3 region is CASSKDRGSYEQYV. The CDR3 DNA follows: TGTGCCAGCAGCAAGGACAGGGGTTCCTACGAGCAGTACGTC.